This T cell receptor beta chain is from a study of human T cells and chemical hapten exposure. One entry per CDR3 protein, called by TCRdb with MiXCR from the RACE reads. The repertoire consists of about 140,000 distinct CDR3 sequences, with around 11% occurring once and the leading ten covering around 1.4%. The length of the CDR3 is 13 residues. V shed 6 bases and J shed 4 bases, with 13 bases lying between them. Regarding time point: patch test 2, 6 weeks after DPC sensitization. Regarding treatment: therapeutic diphenylcyclopropenone sensitization with weekly scalp DPC. The chain links TRBV12-3 or TRBV12-4 to TRBJ2-7; D is ambiguous. The sequences come from whole blood, collected in connection with sensitization to the hapten diphenylcyclopropenone (DPC). The sequence was obtained from a woman aged 50 to 65 with alopecia areata. Some clones in this sample may be carry-over from other donors' samples. The chain's CDR3 is CASRSDLRYEQYF. The CDR3 DNA reads as TGTGCCAGCAGATCGGACCTCCGGTACGAGCAGTACTTC.